The sequence of this TCR beta chain was determined in a study of CXCR3-negative and CXCR3-positive naive CD8 T cells. The study's findings and limits: Researchers report CXCR3 expression partially decreased after cryopreservation, with fresh PBMCs used in most assays. Naive CXCR3-positive cells had TRB CDR3s more hydrophobic than those of CXCR3-negative naive cells.

In the case of this clonotype: The antigen remains undetermined.

Through 5' RACE with UMI labels, the TRB cDNA libraries were prepared. One entry per CDR3 protein, without DNA, is what TCRdb gives after re-calling the 5' RACE reads. This sample's clone table lists some 68,000 distinct CDR3 sequences. The TCR sequence derives from a human donor in good health. Some clones in this sample may be carry-over from other donors' samples. The specimen was naive CXCR3+ CD8+ T cells from blood. Sample subset: CD45RO-CCR7+CD27+CD95- naive CD8+ T cells expressing CXCR3 (TNR3+).

The CDR3 protein is CSESGGLPNEQFF. This sequence joins TRBV29-1 and TRBJ2-1; TCRdb designates TRBD2, a call that cannot be tested without DNA. The germline gives CDR1 SQVTM, CDR2 ANQGSEA. This CDR3 is built from 13 residues.